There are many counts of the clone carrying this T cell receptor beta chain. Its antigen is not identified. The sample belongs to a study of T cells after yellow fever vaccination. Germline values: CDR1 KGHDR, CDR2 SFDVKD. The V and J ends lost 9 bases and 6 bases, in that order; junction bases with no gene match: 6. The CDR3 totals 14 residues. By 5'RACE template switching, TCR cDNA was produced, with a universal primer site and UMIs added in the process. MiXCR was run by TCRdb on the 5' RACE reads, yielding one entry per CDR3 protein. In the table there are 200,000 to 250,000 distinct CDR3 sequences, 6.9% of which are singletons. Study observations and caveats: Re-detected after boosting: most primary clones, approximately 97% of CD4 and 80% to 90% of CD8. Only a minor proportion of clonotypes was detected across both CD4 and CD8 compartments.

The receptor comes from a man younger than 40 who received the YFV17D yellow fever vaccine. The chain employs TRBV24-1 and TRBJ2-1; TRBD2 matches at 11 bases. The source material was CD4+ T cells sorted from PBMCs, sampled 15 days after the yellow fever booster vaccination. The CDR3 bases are TGTGCCACCGCCGGGACTAGCGGAATCAATGAGCAGTTCTTC. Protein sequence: CATAGTSGINEQFF.